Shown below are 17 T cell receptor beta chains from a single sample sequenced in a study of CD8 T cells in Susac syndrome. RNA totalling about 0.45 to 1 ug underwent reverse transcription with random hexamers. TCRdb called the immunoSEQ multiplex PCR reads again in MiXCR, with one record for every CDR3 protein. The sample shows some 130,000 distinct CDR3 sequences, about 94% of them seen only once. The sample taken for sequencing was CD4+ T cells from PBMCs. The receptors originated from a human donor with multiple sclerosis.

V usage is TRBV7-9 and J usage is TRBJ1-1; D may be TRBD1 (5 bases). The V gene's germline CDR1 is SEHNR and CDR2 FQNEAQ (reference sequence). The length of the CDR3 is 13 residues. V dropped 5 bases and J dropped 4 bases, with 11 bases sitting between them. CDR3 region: CASSRYRTTEAFF. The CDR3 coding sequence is TGTGCCAGCAGCCGTTACAGGACCACTGAAGCTTTCTTT.

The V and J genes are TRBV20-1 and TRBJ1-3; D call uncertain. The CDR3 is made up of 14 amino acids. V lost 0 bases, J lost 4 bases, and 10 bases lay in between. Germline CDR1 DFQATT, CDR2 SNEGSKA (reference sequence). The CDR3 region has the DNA TGCAGTGCTAGAGATTGGAGCGGAGGAAACACCATATATTTT. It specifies CSARDWSGGNTIYF.

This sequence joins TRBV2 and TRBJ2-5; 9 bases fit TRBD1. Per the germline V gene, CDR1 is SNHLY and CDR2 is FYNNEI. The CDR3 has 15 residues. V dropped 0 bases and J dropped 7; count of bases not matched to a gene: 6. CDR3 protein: CASSEALTGGGTQYF. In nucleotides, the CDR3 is TGTGCCAGCAGTGAAGCGCTGACAGGGGGAGGGACCCAGTACTTC.

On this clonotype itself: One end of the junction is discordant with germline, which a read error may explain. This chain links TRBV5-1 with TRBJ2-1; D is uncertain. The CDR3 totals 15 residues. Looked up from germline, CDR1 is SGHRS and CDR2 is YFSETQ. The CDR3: CASSLAMRPEEVGVF. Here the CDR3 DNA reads TGCGCCAGCAGCTTGGCCATGCGTCCCGAGGAAGTTGGTGTCTTC.

CDR3 protein: CASSYSSGSNQPQHF. CDR3 nucleotide sequence: TGTGCCAGCAGTTACTCGAGTGGGTCCAATCAGCCCCAGCATTTT. The rearrangement joins TRBV6-5 to TRBJ1-5; D unresolved. This CDR3 is 15 amino acids long. The V gene lost 0 bases and the J gene lost 3 bases, with 9 bases spanning the gap. CDR1 is MNHEY, CDR2 SVGAGI, per germline.

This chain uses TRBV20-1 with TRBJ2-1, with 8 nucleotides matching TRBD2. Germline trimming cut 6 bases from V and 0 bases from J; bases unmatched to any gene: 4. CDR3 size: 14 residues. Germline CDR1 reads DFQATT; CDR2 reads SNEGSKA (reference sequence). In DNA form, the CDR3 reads TGCAGTGCGCTAGCGGGCTCCTCCTACAATGAGCAGTTCTTC. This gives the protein CSALAGSSYNEQFF.

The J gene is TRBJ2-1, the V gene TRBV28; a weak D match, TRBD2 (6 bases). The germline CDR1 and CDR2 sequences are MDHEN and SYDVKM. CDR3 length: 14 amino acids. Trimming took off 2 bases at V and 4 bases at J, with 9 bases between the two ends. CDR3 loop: CASSLAGRYNEQFF. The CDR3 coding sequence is TGTGCCAGCAGTTTAGCGGGAAGGTACAATGAGCAGTTCTTC.

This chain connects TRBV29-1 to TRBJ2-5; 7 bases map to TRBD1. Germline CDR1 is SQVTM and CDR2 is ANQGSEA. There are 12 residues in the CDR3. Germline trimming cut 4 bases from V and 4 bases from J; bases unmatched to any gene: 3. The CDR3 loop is CSVGQGVETQYF. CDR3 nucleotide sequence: TGCAGCGTTGGGCAGGGGGTAGAGACCCAGTACTTC.

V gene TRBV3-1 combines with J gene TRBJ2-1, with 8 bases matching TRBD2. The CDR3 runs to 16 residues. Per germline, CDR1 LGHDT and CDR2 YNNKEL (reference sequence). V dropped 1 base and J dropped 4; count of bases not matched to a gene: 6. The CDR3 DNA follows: TGTGCCAGCAGCCAAGCGGGGGTAGCGGGGTACAATGAGCAGTTCTTC. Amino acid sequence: CASSQAGVAGYNEQFF.

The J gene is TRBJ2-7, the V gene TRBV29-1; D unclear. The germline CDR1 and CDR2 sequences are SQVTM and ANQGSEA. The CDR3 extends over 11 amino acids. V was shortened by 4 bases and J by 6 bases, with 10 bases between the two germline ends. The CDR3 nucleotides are TGCAGCGTTGTTCTATTCGGCGAGCAGTACTTC. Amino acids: CSVVLFGEQYF.

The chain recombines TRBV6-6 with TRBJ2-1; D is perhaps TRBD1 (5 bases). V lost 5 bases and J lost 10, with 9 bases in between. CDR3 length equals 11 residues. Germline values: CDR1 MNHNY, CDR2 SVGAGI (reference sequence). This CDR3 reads CASSPGSEQFF. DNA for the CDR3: TGTGCCAGCAGTCCAGGGTCCGAGCAGTTCTTC.

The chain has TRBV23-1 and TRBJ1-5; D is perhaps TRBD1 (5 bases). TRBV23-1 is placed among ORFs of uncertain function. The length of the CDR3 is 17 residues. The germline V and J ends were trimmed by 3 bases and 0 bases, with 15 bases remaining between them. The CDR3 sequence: CASSHPTVPYSNQPQHF. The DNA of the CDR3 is TGCGCCAGCAGTCACCCGACAGTACCCTATAGCAATCAGCCCCAGCATTTT.

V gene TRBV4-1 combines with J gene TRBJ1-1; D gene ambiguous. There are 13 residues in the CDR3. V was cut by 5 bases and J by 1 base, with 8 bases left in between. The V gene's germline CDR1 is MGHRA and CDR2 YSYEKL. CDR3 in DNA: TGCGCCAGCAGCAATCGCCCGAACACTGAAGCTTTCTTT. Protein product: CASSNRPNTEAFF.

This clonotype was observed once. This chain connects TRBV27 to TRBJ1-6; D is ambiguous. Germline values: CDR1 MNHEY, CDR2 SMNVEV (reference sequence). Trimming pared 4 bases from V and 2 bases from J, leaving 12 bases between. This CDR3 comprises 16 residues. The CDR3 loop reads CASSSGRGTYNSPLHF. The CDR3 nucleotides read TGTGCCAGCAGTTCGGGCCGAGGAACCTATAATTCACCCCTCCACTTT.

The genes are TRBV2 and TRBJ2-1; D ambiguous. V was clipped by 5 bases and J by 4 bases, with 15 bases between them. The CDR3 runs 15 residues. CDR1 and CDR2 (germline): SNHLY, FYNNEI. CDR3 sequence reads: CASSPTVPLYNEQFF. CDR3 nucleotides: TGTGCCAGCAGTCCGACGGTACCTTTATACAATGAGCAGTTCTTC. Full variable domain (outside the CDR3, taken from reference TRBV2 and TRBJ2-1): EPEVTQTPSHQVTQMGQEVILRCVPISNHLYFYWYRQILGQKVEFLVSFYNNEISEKSEIFDDQFSVERPDGSNFTLKIRSTKLEDSAMYFCASSPTVPLYNEQFFGPGTRLTVL.

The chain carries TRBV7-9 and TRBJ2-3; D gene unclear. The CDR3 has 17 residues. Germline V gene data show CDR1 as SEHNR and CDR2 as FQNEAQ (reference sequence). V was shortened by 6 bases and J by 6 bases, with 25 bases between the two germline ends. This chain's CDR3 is CASRSLQWRKEGDTQYF. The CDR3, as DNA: TGTGCCAGCAGATCCCTACAGTGGAGAAAAGAAGGGGATACGCAGTATTTT.

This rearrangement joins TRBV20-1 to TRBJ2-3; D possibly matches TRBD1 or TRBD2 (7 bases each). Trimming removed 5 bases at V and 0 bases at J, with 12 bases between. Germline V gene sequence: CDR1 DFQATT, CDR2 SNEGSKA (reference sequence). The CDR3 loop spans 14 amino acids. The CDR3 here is CSAQGGASTDTQYF. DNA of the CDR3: TGCAGTGCTCAGGGGGGGGCTAGCACAGATACGCAGTATTTT.